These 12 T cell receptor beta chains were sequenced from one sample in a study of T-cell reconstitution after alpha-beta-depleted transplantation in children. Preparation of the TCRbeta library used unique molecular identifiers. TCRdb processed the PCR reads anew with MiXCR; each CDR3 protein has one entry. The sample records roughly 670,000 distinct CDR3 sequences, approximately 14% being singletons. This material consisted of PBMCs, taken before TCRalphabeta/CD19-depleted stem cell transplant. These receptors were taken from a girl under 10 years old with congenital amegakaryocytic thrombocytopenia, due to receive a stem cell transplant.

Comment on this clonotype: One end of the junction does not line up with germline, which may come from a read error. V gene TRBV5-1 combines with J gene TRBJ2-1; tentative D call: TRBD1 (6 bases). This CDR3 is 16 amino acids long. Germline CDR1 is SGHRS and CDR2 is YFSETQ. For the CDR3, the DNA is TGCGCCAGCAGCTTGGACAGGGTCGACTCCTACAATGAGCGGTTCTTC. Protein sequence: CASSLDRVDSYNERFF.

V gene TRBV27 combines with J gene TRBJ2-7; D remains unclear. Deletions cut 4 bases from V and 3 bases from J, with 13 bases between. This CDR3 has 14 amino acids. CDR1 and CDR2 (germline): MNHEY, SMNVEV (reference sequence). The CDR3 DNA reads TGTGCCAGCAGTTCGTACGGCAGTTTCTACGAGCAGTACTTC. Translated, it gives CASSSYGSFYEQYF.

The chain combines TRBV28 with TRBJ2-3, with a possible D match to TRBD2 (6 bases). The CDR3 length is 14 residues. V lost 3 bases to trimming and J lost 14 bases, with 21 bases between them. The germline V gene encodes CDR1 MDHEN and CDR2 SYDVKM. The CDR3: CASSFAGTEGRGYF. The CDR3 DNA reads TGTGCCAGCAGTTTCGCCGGGACGGAGGGACGTGGGTATTTT.

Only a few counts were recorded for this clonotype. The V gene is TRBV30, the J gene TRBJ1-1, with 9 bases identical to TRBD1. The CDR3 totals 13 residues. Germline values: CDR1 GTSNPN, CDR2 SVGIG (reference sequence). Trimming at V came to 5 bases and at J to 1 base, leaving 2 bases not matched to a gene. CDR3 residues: CAWDRGANTEAFF. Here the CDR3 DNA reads TGTGCCTGGGACAGGGGGGCGAACACTGAAGCTTTCTTT.

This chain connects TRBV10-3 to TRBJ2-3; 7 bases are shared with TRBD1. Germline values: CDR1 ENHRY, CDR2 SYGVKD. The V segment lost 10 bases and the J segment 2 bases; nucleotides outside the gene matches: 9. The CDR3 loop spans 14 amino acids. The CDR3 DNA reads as TGTGCCACCACACGGGACAGCACCACAGATACGCAGTATTTT. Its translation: CATTRDSTTDTQYF.

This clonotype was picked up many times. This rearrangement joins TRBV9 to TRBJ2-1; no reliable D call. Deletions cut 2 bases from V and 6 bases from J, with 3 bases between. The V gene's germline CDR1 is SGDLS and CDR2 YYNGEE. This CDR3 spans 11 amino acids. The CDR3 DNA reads TGTGCCAGCAGCGTTAGCAATGAGCAGTTCTTC. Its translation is CASSVSNEQFF.

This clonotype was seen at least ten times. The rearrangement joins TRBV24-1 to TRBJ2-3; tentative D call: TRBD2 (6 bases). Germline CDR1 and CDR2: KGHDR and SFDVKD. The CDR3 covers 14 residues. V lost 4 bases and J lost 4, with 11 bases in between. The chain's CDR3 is CATSESTRADTQYF. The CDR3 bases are TGTGCCACCAGTGAATCGACTAGGGCAGATACGCAGTATTTT.

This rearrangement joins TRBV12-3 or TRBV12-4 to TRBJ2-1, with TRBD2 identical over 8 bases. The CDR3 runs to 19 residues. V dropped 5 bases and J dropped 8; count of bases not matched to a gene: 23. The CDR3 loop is CASSPPGGSSGALLYEQFF. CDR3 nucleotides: TGTGCCAGCAGTCCCCCCGGGGGTAGTAGCGGGGCCCTTTTGTATGAGCAGTTCTTC.

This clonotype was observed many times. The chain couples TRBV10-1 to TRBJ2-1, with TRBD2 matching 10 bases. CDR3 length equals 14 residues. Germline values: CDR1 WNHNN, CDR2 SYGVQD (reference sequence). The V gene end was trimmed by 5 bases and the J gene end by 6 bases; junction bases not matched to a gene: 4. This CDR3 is CASSISSGSNEQFF. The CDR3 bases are TGCGCCAGCAGTATTTCTAGCGGGAGCAATGAGCAGTTCTTC.

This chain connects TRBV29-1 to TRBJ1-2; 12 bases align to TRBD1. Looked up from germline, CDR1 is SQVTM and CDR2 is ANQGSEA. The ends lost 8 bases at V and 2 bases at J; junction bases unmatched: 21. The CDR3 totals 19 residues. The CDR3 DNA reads TGCAGCTTTAGCCAAGATCCGGTGGGGACAGGGGGCGGGAACTATGGCTACACCTTC. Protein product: CSFSQDPVGTGGGNYGYTF.

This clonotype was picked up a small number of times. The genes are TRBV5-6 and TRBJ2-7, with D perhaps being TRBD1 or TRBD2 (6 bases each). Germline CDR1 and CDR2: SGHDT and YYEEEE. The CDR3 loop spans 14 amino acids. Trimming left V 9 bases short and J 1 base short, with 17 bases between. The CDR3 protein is CAIRGPGASYEQYF. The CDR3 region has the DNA TGTGCCATCCGGGGTCCGGGGGCATCCTACGAGCAGTACTTC. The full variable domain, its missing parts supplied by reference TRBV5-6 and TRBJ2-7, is DAGVTQSPTHLIKTRGQQVTLRCSPKSGHDTVSWYQQALGQGPQFIFQYYEEEERQRGNFPDRFSGHQFPNYSSELNVNALLLGDSALYLCAIRGPGASYEQYFGPGTRLTVT.

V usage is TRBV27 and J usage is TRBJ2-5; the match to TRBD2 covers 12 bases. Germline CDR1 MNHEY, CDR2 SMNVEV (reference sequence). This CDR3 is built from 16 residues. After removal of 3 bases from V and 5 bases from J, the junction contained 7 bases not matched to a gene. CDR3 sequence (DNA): TGTGCCAGCAGTTTCCTAGCGGGAGGGATGCCGGAGACCCAGTACTTC. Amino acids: CASSFLAGGMPETQYF.